One T cell receptor beta chain is described in this entry. This sample was included in a study of OX40 agonist ivuxolimab in advanced cancers. Germline CDR1 and CDR2: LNHDA and SQIVND (reference sequence). The CDR3 sequence is 13 residues long. With 8 bases clipped from V and 3 bases from J, the junction kept 7 bases outside the gene matches. Assay used: immunoSEQ multiplex PCR; TCRdb lists only in-frame clones, some missing. This table holds roughly 83,000 clones, about 89% found once. This sample comprised CD4+ or CD8+ T cells sorted from blood, obtained in a trial of the OX40 agonist ivuxolimab. The sequence derives from an adult with an advanced solid tumor such as melanoma, head and neck, liver or kidney cancer. The rearrangement uses TRBV19 and TRBJ2-7; 7 bases match TRBD1. CDR3 in amino acids: CASATGIDYEQYF. CDR3 DNA: TGTGCCAGTGCGACAGGGATCGACTACGAGCAGTACTTC.